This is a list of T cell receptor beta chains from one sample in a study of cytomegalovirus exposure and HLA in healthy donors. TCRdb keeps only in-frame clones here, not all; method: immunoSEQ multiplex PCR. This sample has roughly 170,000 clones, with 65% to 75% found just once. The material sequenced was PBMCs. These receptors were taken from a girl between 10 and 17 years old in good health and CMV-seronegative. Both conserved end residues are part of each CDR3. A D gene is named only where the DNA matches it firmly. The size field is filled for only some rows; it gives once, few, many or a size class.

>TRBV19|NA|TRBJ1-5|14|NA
CASQVRDNNQPQHF
TGTGCCAGTCAGGTCCGGGACAACAATCAGCCCCAGCATTTT
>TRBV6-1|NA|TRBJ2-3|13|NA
CASTRRGTDTQYF
TGTGCCAGCACGCGGAGGGGCACAGATACGCAGTATTTT
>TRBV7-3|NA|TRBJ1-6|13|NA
CASSATGISPLHF
TGTGCCAGCAGCGCTACAGGGATATCACCCCTCCACTTT
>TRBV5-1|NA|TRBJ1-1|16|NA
CASSLGTSSRNTEAFF
TGCGCCAGCAGCTTGGGGACTTCTAGCAGGAACACTGAAGCTTTCTTT
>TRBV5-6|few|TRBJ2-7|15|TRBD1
CASSLATGTPYEQYF
TGTGCCAGCAGCTTGGCGACAGGGACCCCCTACGAGCAGTACTTC
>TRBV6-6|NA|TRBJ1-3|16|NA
CASSSLRGAAGNTIYF
TGTGCCAGCAGTTCCCTCAGGGGCGCTGCTGGAAACACCATATATTTT
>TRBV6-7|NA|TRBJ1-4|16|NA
CASSYSIERTNEKLFF
TGTGCCAGCAGTTACTCGATAGAAAGAACTAATGAAAAACTGTTTTTT
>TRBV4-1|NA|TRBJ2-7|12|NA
CASSEGRSEQYF
TGCGCCAGCAGCGAGGGAAGGTCCGAGCAGTACTTC
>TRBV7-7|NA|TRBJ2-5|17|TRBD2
CASSLGASGRRSETQYF
TGTGCTAGCAGCTTAGGAGCCAGCGGGAGGAGAAGCGAGACCCAGTACTTC
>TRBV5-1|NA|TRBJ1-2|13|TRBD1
CASSPGQVYGYTF
TGCGCCAGCAGCCCTGGACAGGTTTATGGCTACACCTTC
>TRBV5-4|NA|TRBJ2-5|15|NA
CASSSLAGAGETQYF
TGTGCCAGCAGCTCCCTCGCGGGGGCTGGGGAGACCCAGTACTTC
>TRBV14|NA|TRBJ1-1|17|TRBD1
CASSPEQGAPPGTEAFF
TGTGCCAGCAGCCCTGAACAGGGGGCGCCGCCTGGCACTGAAGCTTTCTTT
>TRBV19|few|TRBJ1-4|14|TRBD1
CASSKTGGEEKLFF
TGTGCCAGTAGTAAGACAGGGGGGGAAGAAAAACTGTTTTTT
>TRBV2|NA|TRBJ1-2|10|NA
CASSDSGYTF
TGTGCCAGCAGTGATTCGGGCTACACCTTC
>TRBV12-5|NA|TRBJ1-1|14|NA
CASGFSSPNTEAFF
TGTGCTAGTGGCTTTAGTAGCCCGAACACTGAAGCTTTCTTT
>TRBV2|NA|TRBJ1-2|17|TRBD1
CASSEAGDRGSGDGYTF
TGTGCCAGCAGTGAAGCCGGGGACAGGGGGTCGGGGGATGGCTACACCTTC
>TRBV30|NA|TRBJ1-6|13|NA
CAWTGGGNSPLHF
TGTGCCTGGACGGGGGGGGGTAATTCACCCCTCCACTTT
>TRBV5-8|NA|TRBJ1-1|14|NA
CASSLYLDGVEAFF
TGTGCCAGCAGCTTGTATCTTGACGGGGTTGAAGCTTTCTTT
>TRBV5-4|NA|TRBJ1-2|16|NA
CASSLPQGSSGYGYTF
TGTGCCAGCAGCCTACCACAGGGATCCTCGGGCTATGGCTACACCTTC
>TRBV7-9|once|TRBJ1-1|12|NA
CASSLGQAEAFF
TGTGCCAGCAGCTTGGGGCAGGCCGAAGCTTTCTTT
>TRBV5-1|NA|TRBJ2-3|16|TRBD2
CASYPGLAGFTDTQYF
TGCGCCAGCTACCCGGGACTAGCGGGGTTCACAGATACGCAGTATTTT
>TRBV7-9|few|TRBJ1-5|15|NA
CASSQNDGTNEPQHF
TGTGCCAGCAGCCAGAATGACGGGACTAACGAGCCCCAGCATTTT
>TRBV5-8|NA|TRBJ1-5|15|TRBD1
CASSLGTGSNQPQHF
TGTGCCAGCAGCTTAGGGACAGGGAGCAATCAGCCCCAGCATTTT
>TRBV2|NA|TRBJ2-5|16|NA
CASSSITGPGVETQYF
TGTGCCAGCAGTTCAATTACAGGGCCCGGGGTGGAGACCCAGTACTTC
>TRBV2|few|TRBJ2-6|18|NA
CASSSPGTANSGANVLTF
TGTGCCAGCAGCAGCCCCGGGACTGCCAACTCTGGGGCCAACGTCCTGACTTTC
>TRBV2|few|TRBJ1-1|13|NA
CASIRTANTEAFF
TGTGCCAGCATACGGACAGCGAACACTGAAGCTTTCTTT
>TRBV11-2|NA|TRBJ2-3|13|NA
CASSLEGGVGQYF
TGTGCCAGCAGCTTAGAGGGCGGGGTGGGGCAGTATTTT
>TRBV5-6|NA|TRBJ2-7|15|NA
CASSTGTLYSYEQYF
TGTGCCAGCAGCACCGGGACTCTTTACTCCTACGAGCAGTACTTC
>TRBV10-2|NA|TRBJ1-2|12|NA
CASSPGDGGYTF
TGCGCCAGCAGCCCAGGGGACGGTGGCTACACCTTC
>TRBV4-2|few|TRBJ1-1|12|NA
CASSQGFGEAFF
TGTGCCAGCAGCCAAGGCTTCGGTGAAGCTTTCTTT
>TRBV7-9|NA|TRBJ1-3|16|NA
CASSSTAKISGNTIYF
TGTGCCAGCAGCTCGACAGCGAAGATCTCTGGAAACACCATATATTTT
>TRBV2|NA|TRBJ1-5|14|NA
CASSGTGESQPQHF
TGTGCCAGCAGTGGTACAGGTGAGAGTCAGCCCCAGCATTTT
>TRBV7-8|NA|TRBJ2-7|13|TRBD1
CASSLGTGAEQYF
TGTGCCAGCAGCTTGGGCACAGGGGCCGAGCAGTACTTC
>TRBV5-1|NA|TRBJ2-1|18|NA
CASSLASGTLSSYNEQFF
TGCGCCAGCAGCTTGGCCTCAGGAACCCTGAGCTCCTACAATGAGCAGTTCTTC
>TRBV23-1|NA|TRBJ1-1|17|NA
CASRTSWRGGPNTEAFF
TGCGCCAGCCGTACTTCCTGGAGGGGGGGGCCGAACACTGAAGCTTTCTTT
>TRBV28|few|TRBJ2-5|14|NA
CASSLSLLQETQYF
TGTGCCAGCAGCCTTAGTTTGTTACAAGAGACCCAGTACTTC
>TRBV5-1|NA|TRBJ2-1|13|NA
CASSSGGLNEQFF
TGCGCCAGCAGTTCGGGTGGATTAAATGAGCAGTTCTTC
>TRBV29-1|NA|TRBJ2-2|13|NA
CSVEEVNTGELFF
TGCAGCGTTGAGGAGGTAAACACCGGGGAGCTGTTTTTT
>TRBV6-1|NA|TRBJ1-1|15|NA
CASSDGHRMNTEAFF
TGTGCCAGCAGTGACGGACACCGAATGAACACTGAAGCTTTCTTT
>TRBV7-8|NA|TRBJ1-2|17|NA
CASSPQGGRDDRYGYTF
TGTGCCAGCAGCCCCCAGGGAGGGAGGGATGATCGGTATGGCTACACCTTC
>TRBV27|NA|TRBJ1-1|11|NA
CASSSQGSAFF
TGTGCCAGCAGTTCCCAGGGTTCGGCTTTCTTT
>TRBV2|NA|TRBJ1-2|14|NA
CASVGQGSIYGYTF
TGTGCCAGCGTTGGGCAGGGTAGTATCTATGGCTACACCTTC
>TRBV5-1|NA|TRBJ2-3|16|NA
CASSLGQSGGGDTQYF
TGCGCCAGCAGCTTGGGACAGAGTGGTGGCGGAGATACGCAGTATTTT
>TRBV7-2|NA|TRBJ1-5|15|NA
CASSLAAGSNQPQHF
TGTGCCAGCAGCTTAGCCGCAGGGAGCAATCAGCCCCAGCATTTT
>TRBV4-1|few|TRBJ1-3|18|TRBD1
CASSQDGQGFVAGNTIYF
TGCGCCAGCAGCCAAGATGGACAGGGGTTTGTCGCTGGAAACACCATATATTTT
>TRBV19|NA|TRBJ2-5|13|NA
CASSTGAQETQYF
TGTGCCAGTAGTACAGGGGCACAAGAGACCCAGTACTTC
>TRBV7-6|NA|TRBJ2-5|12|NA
CASSLYSGTQYF
TGTGCCAGCAGCCTCTATAGCGGGACCCAGTACTTC
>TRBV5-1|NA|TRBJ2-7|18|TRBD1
CASSLVPLGQGASNEQYF
TGCGCCAGCAGCTTGGTCCCTTTGGGACAGGGGGCGAGTAACGAGCAGTACTTC
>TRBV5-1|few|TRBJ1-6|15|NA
CASSLLPGQTSPLHF
TGCGCCAGCAGCTTACTGCCGGGACAAACGTCACCCCTCCACTTT
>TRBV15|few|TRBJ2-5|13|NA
CATSRNLQETQYF
TGTGCCACCAGCAGAAACCTACAAGAGACCCAGTACTTC
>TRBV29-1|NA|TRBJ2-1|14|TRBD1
CSVERGGSMNEQFF
TGCAGCGTTGAGAGAGGGGGCTCCATGAATGAGCAGTTCTTC
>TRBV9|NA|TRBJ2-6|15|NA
CASSVGGSGANVLTF
TGTGCCAGCAGCGTAGGAGGGTCTGGGGCCAACGTCCTGACTTTC
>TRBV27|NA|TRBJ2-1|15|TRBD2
CASSPSGGGYNEQFF
TGTGCCAGCAGTCCTAGCGGGGGGGGATACAATGAGCAGTTCTTC
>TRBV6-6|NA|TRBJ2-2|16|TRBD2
CASISGTSGVLGELFF
TGTGCCAGCATTTCGGGGACTAGCGGGGTATTGGGGGAGCTGTTTTTT